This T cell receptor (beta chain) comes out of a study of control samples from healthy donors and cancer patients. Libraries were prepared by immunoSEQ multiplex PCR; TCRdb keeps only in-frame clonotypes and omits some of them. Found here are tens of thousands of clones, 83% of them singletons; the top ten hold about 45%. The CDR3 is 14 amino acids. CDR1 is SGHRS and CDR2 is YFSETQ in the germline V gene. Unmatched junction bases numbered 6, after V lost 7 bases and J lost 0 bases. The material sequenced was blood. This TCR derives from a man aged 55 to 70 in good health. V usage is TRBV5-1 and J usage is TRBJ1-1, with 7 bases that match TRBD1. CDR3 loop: CASRTGPMNTEAFF. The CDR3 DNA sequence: TGCGCCAGCCGGACAGGACCCATGAACACTGAAGCTTTCTTT.